This T cell receptor beta chain is from a study of T cell responses to AZD1222 COVID-19 vaccine. Germline CDR1 reads KGHDR; CDR2 reads SFDVKD. The V gene lost 4 bases and the J gene lost 4 bases, with 7 bases spanning the gap. The CDR3 extends over 13 amino acids. The method was immunoSEQ multiplex PCR; TCRdb's version includes in-frame clones alone and lacks a portion of them. The sample records 120,000 to 150,000 clones, around nine tenths being singletons. The input for sequencing was peripheral blood, taken on day 0 of AZD1222 vaccination. This clonotype was obtained from an adult in good health. The rearrangement joins TRBV24-1 to TRBJ1-5; D is ambiguous. CDR3 in amino acids: CATSERSNQPQHF. As DNA, the CDR3 is TGTGCCACCAGTGAACGAAGTAATCAGCCCCAGCATTTT.